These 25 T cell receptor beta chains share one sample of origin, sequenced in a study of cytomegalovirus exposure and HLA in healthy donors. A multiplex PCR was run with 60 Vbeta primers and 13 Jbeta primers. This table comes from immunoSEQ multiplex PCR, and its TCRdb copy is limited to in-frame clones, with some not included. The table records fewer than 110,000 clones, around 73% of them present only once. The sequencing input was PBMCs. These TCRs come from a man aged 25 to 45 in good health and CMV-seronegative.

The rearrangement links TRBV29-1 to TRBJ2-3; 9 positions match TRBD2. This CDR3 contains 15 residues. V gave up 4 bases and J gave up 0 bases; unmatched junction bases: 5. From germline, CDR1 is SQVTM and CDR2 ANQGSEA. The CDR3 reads CSVGLAATSTDTQYF. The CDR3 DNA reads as TGCAGCGTTGGACTAGCGGCGACTAGCACAGATACGCAGTATTTT.

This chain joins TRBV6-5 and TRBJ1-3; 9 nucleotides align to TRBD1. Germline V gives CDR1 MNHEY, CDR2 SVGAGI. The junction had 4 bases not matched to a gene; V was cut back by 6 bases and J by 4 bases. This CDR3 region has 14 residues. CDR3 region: CASRPGTGGNTIYF. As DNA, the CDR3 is TGTGCCAGCAGGCCTGGGACAGGGGGAAACACCATATATTTT.

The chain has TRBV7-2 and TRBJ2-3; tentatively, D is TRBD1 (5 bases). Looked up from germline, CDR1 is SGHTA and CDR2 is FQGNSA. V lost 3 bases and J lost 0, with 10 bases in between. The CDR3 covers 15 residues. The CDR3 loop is CASSLFKGSTDTQYF. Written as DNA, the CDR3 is TGTGCCAGCAGCTTGTTCAAGGGGAGCACAGATACGCAGTATTTT. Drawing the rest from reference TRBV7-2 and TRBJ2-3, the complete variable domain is GAGVSQSPSNKVTEKGKDVELRCDPISGHTALYWYRQSLGQGLEFLIYFQGNSAPDKSGLPSDRFSAERTGGSVSTLTIQRTQQEDSAVYLCASSLFKGSTDTQYFGPGTRLTVL.

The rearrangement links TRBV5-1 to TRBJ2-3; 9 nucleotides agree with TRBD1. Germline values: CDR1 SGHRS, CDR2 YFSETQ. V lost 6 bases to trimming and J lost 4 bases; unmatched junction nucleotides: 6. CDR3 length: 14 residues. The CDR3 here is CASTQQGAPDTQYF. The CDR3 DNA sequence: TGCGCCAGCACGCAACAGGGGGCCCCAGATACGCAGTATTTT.

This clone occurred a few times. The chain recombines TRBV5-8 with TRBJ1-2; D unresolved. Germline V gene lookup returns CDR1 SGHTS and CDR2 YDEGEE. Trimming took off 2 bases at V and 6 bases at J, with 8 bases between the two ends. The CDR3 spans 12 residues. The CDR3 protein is CASSFVSDGYTF. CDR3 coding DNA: TGTGCCAGCAGCTTCGTAAGCGATGGCTACACCTTC.

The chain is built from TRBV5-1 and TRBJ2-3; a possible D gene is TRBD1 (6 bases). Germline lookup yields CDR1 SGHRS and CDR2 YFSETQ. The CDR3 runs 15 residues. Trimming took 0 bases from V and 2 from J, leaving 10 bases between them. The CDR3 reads CASSLGQGFTDTQYF. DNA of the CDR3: TGCGCCAGCAGCTTGGGTCAGGGGTTCACAGATACGCAGTATTTT.

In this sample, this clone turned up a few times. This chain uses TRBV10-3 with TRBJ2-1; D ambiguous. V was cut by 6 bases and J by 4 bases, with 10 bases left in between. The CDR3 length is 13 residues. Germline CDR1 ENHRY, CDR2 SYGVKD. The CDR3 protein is CAIRQPRYNEQFF. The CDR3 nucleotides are TGTGCCATCAGACAACCCCGTTACAATGAGCAGTTCTTC.

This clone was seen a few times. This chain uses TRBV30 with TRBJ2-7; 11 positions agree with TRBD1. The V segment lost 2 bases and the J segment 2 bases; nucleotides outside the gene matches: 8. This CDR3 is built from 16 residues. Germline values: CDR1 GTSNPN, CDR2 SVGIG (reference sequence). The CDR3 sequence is CAWSPLRTGGAYEQYF. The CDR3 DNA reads TGTGCCTGGAGTCCCTTAAGGACAGGGGGCGCCTACGAGCAGTACTTC.

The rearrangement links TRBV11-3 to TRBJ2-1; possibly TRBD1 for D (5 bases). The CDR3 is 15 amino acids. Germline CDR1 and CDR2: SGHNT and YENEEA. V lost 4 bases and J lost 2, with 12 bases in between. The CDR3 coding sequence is TGTGCCAGCAGCTCCTTCCAGGGCACCTACAATGAGCAGTTCTTC. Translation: CASSSFQGTYNEQFF.

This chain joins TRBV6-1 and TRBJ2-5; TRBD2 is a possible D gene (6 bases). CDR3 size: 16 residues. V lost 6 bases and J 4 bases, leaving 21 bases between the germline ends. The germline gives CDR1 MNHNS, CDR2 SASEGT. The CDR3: CASSETLFGGGETQYF. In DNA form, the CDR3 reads TGTGCCAGCAGCGAAACCCTCTTCGGGGGAGGAGAGACCCAGTACTTC.

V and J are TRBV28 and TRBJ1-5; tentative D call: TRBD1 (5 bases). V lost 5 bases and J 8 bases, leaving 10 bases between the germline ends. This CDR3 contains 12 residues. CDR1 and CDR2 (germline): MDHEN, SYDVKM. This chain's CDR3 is CASSQGQKPQHF. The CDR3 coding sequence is TGTGCCAGCAGTCAGGGCCAAAAGCCCCAGCATTTT.

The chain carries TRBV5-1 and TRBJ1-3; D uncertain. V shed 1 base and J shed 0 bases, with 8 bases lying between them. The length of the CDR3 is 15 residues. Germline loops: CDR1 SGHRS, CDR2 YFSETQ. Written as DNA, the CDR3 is TGCGCCAGCAGCTTGTCCCAGGCCTCTGGAAACACCATATATTTT. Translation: CASSLSQASGNTIYF.

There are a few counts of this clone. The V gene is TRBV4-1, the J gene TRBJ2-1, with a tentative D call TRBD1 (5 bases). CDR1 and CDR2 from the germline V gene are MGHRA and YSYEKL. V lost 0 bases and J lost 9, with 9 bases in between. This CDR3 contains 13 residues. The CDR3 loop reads CASSQEQEREQFF. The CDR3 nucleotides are TGCGCCAGCAGCCAAGAACAGGAGCGTGAGCAGTTCTTC.

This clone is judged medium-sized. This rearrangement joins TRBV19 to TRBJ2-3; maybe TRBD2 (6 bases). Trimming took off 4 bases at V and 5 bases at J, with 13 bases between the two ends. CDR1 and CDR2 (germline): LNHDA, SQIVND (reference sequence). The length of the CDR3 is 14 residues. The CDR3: CASSKTSGVDTQYF. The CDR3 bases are TGTGCCAGTAGTAAGACTAGTGGGGTAGATACGCAGTATTTT.

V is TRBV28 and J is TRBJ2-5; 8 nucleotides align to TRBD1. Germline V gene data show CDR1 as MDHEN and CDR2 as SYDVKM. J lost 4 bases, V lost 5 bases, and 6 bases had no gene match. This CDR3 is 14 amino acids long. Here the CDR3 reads CASSVRGRGETQYF. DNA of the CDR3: TGTGCCAGCAGTGTCAGGGGGCGGGGAGAGACCCAGTACTTC.

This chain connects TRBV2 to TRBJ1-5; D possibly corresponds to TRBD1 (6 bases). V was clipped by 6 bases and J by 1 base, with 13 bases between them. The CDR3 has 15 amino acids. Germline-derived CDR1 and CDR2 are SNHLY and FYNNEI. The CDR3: CASSYNRVSNQPQHF. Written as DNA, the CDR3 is TGTGCCAGCAGCTACAACAGGGTCAGCAATCAGCCCCAGCATTTT.

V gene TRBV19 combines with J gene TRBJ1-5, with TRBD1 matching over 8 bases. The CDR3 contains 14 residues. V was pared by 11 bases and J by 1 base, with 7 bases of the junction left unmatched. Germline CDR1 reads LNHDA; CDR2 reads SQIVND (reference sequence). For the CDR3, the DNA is TGTGCCTCGGACAGGGAGGGAAGCAATCAGCCCCAGCATTTT. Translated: CASDREGSNQPQHF.

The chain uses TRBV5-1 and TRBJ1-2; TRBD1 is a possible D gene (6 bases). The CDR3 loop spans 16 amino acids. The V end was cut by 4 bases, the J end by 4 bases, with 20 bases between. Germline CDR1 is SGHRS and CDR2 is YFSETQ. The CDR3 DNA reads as TGCGCCAGCAGCCACCAGACAGGCCCCTCCATCTATGGCTACACCTTC. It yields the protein CASSHQTGPSIYGYTF.

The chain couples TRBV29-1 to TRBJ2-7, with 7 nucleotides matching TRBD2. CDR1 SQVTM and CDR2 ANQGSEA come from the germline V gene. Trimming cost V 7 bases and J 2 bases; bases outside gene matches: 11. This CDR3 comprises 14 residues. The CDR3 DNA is TGCAGCGGGGCTCTCTCTAGCGGCCCCTACGAGCAGTACTTC. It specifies CSGALSSGPYEQYF.

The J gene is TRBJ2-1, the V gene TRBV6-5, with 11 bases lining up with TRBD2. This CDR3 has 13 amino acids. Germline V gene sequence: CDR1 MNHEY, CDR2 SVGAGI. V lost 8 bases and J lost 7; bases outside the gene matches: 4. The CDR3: CASRLAGHNEQFF. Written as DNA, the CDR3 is TGTGCCAGCCGACTAGCGGGACATAATGAGCAGTTCTTC.

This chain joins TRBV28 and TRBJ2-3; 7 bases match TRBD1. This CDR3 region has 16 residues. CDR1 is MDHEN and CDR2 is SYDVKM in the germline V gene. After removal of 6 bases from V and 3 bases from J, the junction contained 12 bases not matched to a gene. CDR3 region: CASRTSRTGGTDTQYF. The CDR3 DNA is TGTGCCAGCAGAACCTCCCGGACAGGCGGGACAGATACGCAGTATTTT. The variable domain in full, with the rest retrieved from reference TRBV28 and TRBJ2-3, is DVKVTQSSRYLVKRTGEKVFLECVQDMDHENMFWYRQDPGLGLRLIYFSYDVKMKEKGDIPEGYSVSREKKERFSLILESASTNQTSMYLCASRTSRTGGTDTQYFGPGTRLTVL.

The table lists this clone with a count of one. CDR3 in amino acids: CASSPRGKGEWAYEQYF. CDR3 coding DNA: TGTGCCAGCAGTCCCCGCGGAAAGGGGGAATGGGCCTACGAGCAGTACTTC. V usage is TRBV2 and J usage is TRBJ2-7; possibly TRBD1 for D (6 bases). CDR1 and CDR2 from the germline V gene are SNHLY and FYNNEI. The CDR3 runs 17 residues. Trimming stripped 5 bases from V and 2 bases from J, with 22 bases between.

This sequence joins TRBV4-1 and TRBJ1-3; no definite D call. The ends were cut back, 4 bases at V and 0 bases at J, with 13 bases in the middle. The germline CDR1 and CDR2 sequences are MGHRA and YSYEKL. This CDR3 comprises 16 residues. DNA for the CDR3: TGCGCCAGCAGCCCGTTACTAGGATCCTCTGGAAACACCATATATTTT. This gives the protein CASSPLLGSSGNTIYF.

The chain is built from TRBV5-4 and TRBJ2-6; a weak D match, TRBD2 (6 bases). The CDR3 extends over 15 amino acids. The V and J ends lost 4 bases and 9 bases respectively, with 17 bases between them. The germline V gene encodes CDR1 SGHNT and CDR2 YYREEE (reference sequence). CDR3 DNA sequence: TGTGCCAGCAGCCCTTGGGGGGTTATTCACAACGTCCTGACTTTC. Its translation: CASSPWGVIHNVLTF.

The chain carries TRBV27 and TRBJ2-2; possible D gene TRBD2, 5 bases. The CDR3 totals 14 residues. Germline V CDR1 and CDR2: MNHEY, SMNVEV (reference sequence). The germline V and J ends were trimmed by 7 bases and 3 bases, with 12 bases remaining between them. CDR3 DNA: TGTGCCAGCACCCGGGAAGGGTACACCGGGGAGCTGTTTTTT. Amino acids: CASTREGYTGELFF.